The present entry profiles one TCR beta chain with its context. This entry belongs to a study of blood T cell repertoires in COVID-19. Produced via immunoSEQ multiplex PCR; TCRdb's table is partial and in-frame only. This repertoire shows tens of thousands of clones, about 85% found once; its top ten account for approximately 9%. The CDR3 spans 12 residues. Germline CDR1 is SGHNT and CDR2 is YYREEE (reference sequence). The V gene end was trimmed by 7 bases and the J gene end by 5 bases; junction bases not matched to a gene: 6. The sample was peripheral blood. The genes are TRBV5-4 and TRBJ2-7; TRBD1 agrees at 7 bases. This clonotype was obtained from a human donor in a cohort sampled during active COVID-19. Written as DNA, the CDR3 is TGTGCCAGCTATACAGGGGACCACGAGCAGTACTTC. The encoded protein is CASYTGDHEQYF.